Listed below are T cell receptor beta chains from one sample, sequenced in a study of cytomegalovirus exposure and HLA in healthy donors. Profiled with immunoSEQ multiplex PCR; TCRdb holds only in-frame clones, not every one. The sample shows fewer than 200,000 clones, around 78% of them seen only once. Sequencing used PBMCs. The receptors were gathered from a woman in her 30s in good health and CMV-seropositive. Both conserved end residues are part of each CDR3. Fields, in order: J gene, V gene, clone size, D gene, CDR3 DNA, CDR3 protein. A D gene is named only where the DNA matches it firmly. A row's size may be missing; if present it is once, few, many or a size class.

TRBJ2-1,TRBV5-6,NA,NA,TGTGCCAGCAGCTTTGATGCTTCCGGGAGTGAGCAGTTCTTC,CASSFDASGSEQFF
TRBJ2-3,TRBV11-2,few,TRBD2,TGTGCCAGCAGCTTAGCTGGGGGGGGCACAGATACGCAGTATTTT,CASSLAGGGTDTQYF
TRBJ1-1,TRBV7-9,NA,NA,TGTGCCAGCAGCCCCCGTAGCACTGAAGCTTTCTTT,CASSPRSTEAFF
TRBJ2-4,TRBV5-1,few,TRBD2,TGCGCCAGCAGCTTGACCCCAGCGGGGGGAGCCAAAAACATTCAGTACTTC,CASSLTPAGGAKNIQYF
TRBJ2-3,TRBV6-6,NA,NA,TGTGCCAGCAGTCAGGGACTGTTCACAGATACGCAGTATTTT,CASSQGLFTDTQYF
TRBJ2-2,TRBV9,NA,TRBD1,TGTGCCAGCAGCGTAGCTCGGGACAGTAACACCGGGGAGCTGTTTTTT,CASSVARDSNTGELFF
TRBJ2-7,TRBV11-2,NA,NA,TGTGCCAGCAGACACCCCAGGGGAATCACCTACGAGCAGTACTTC,CASRHPRGITYEQYF
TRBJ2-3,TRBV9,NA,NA,TGTGCCAGCAGCGTAGGACGTTCTGGACTAAGCACAGATACGCAGTATTTT,CASSVGRSGLSTDTQYF
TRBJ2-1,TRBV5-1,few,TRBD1,TGCGCCAGCAGCCCGGGACAGGGCCAGTTCTTC,CASSPGQGQFF
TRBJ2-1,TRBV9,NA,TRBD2,TGTGCCAGCAGCGTAGTGGTTCTAGCGGGGCTCAATGAGCAGTTCTTC,CASSVVVLAGLNEQFF
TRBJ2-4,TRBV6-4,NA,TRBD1,TGTGCCAGCAGTGCTTCAGGGGGCGCGGACATTCAGTACTTC,CASSASGGADIQYF
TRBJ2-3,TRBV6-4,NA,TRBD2,TGTGCCAGCAGTGAGGCTAGCGGGGACGTAGATACGCAGTATTTT,CASSEASGDVDTQYF
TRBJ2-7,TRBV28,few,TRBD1,TGTGCCAGCAGGGCGGGACAGGGCTTCGAAGCTGGGGCCTACGAGCAGTACTTC,CASRAGQGFEAGAYEQYF
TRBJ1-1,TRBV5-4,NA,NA,TGTGCCAGCAGCCTGGTCCTTTCCGGGACTGGCCCCATGAACACTGAAGCTTTCTTT,CASSLVLSGTGPMNTEAFF
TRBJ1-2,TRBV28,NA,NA,TGTGCCAGCAGAACACCCCGGCTAGCTAACTATGGCTACACCTTC,CASRTPRLANYGYTF
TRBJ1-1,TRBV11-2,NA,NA,TGTGCCAGCAGCTTAGGGCGGAGGGGTCCCATGAACACTGAAGCTTTCTTT,CASSLGRRGPMNTEAFF
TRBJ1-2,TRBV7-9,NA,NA,TGTGCCAGCAGCTTAGCGGCGGGTGAGGTCGCTGGCTACACCTTC,CASSLAAGEVAGYTF
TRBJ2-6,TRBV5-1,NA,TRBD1,TGCGCCAGCAGCTTGTGGACAGGGGGGTCTGGGGCCAACGTCCTGACTTTC,CASSLWTGGSGANVLTF
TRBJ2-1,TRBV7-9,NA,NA,TGTGCCAGCAGCGTTCGAGGAGGGGACAGCCTCTACAATGAGCAGTTCTTC,CASSVRGGDSLYNEQFF
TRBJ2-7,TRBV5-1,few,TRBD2,TGCGCCAGCAGCTTGGTCCGGGGGGGAACCTACGAGCAGTACTTC,CASSLVRGGTYEQYF
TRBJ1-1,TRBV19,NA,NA,TGTGCCAGTAGTAGGCGGGGCGACATGGGCACTGAAGCTTTCTTT,CASSRRGDMGTEAFF
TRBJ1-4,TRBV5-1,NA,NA,TGCGCCAGCAGCTTGGACCCAGGGGCAACTAATGAAAAACTGTTTTTT,CASSLDPGATNEKLFF
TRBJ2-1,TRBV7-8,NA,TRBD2,TGTGCCAGCAGCCCAACTAGCGGGGGGGGATATTTCTTC,CASSPTSGGGYFF
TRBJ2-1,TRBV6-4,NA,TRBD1,TGTGCCAGCAGTGACCCGACAGGGGGCGATAGGGGGGCCTACAATGAGCAGTTCTTC,CASSDPTGGDRGAYNEQFF